This T cell receptor beta chain was captured in a study of spatial heterogeneity in lung cancer. Study details: Any follow-up PBMC samples that were available went on to be sequenced, and the median time to follow-up was around 25 months after resection. Raw sequencing reads included, on average, more than eight appearances of each unique TCR and UMI combination.

Time point given: blood at routine non-recurrence follow-up after resection. The sequenced material consisted of unsorted whole RNA from tumor, nontumor lung or frozen PBMC. In the library, each TCR cDNA molecule bore its own unique molecular identifier. TCRdb reprocessed the 5' RACE reads with MiXCR, giving one entry per CDR3 protein. In the table there are about 52,000 distinct CDR3 sequences, less than 9% of which are singletons. CDR1 MGHRA and CDR2 YSYEKL come from the germline V gene. V was pared by 3 bases and J by 3 bases, with 5 bases of the junction left unmatched. This CDR3 has 15 amino acids.

The rearrangement links TRBV4-1 to TRBJ1-5, with 7 bases lining up with TRBD1. Here the sequenced sample was PBMCs, taken at follow-up. This clonotype was sampled from a female donor with early-stage non-small cell lung cancer. CDR3 DNA: TGCGCCAGCAGCCAGTCGGGACAGACCAATCAGCCCCAGCATTTT. Its protein product is CASSQSGQTNQPQHF.